This TCR beta chain is from a study of blood T cell repertoires in COVID-19. Whole-study context: Samples came from the United States, Italy and Spain, spanning acute and convalescent COVID-19. T cells, B-cell-depleted T cells, or PBMCs supplied cDNA or gDNA.

In the original processing: Estimation of nucleated cell counts relied on the amplification of reference gene primers. TCRdb's copy holds only in-frame clones and misses some; the assay was immunoSEQ multiplex PCR. The V and J calls and clone size are taken from that table; D and trimming were inferred from the DNA. The sample carries 100,000 to 150,000 clones, 87% recorded once. This CDR3 region has 13 residues. V dropped 8 bases and J dropped 6; count of bases not matched to a gene: 4. Germline-derived CDR1 and CDR2 are ENHRY and SYGVKD. The V and J genes are TRBV10-3 and TRBJ2-1; 10 nucleotides align to TRBD2. The clonotype originates from a man aged 45 to 65 with active COVID-19. The sample was peripheral blood. The CDR3 bases are TGTGCCATCGGACAGCGGGGGGGCAATGAGCAGTTCTTC. Its protein is CAIGQRGGNEQFF.